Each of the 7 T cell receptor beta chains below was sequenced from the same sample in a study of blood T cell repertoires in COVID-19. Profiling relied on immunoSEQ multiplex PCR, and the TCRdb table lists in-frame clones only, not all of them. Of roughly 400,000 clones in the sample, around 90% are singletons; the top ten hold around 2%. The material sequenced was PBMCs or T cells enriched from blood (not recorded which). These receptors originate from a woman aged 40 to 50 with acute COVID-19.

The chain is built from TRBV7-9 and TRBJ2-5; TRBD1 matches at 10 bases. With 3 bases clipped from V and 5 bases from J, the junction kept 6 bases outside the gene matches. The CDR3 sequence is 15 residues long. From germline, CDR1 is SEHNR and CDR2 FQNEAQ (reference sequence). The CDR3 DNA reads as TGTGCCAGCAGCTTCGGACAGGGGGAAGGGGAGACCCAGTACTTC. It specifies CASSFGQGEGETQYF.

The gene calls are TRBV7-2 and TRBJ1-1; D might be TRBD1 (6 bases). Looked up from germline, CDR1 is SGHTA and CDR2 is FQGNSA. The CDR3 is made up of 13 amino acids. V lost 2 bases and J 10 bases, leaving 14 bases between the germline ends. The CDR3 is CASSLKVTGRAFF. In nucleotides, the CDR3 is TGTGCCAGCAGCTTAAAGGTGACAGGAAGAGCTTTCTTT.

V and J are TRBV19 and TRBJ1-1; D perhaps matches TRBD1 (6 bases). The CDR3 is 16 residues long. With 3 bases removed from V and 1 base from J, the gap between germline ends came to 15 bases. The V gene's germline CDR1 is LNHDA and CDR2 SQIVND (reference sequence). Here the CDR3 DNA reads TGTGCCAGTAGTATTAGTGGGGGCCAGGGGAACACTGAAGCTTTCTTT. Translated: CASSISGGQGNTEAFF. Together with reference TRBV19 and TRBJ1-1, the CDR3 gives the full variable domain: DGGITQSPKYLFRKEGQNVTLSCEQNLNHDAMYWYRQDPGQGLRLIYYSQIVNDFQKGDIAEGYSVSREKKESFPLTVTSAQKNPTAFYLCASSISGGQGNTEAFFGQGTRLTVV.

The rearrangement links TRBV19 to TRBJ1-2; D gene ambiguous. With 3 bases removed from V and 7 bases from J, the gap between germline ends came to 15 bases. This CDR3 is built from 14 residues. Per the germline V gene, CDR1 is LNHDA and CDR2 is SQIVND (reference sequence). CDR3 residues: CASSIRETSPGYTF. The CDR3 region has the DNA TGTGCCAGTAGTATCCGGGAGACCTCTCCTGGCTACACCTTC.

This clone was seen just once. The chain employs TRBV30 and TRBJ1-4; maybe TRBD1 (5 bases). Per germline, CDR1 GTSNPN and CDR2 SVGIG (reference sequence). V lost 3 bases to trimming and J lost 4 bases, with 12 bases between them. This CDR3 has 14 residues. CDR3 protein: CAWRRQHINEKLFF. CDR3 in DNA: TGTGCCTGGAGGAGACAGCATATTAATGAAAAACTGTTTTTT.

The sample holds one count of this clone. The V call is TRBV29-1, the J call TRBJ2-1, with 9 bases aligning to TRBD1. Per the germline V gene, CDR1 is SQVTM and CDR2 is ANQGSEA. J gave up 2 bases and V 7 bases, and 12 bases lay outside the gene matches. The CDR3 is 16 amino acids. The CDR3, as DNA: TGCAGCGCCCCGAGGGGAACAGGGGGCGCCTACAATGAGCAGTTCTTC. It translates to CSAPRGTGGAYNEQFF.

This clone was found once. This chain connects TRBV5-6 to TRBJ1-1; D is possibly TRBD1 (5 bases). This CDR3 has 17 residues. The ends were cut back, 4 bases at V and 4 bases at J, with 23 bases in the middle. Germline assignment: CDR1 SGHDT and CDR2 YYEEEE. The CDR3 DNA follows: TGTGCCAGCAGCGGTATCGGGACCGCGGTCGGGGGCACTGAAGCTTTCTTT. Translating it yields CASSGIGTAVGGTEAFF.